This T cell receptor (beta chain) was documented in a study of CD8 T cells in Susac syndrome. The RNA, 0.5 to 1 ug, was put through reverse transcription using random hexamers. One entry per CDR3 protein, called by TCRdb with MiXCR from the immunoSEQ multiplex PCR reads. Of approximately 170,000 distinct CDR3 sequences listed, about 90% are singletons. Trimming pared 7 bases from V and 6 bases from J, leaving 21 bases between. In germline, CDR1 is LNHDA, CDR2 SQIVND (reference sequence). CDR3 length equals 15 residues. The chain is built from TRBV19 and TRBJ1-2, with D perhaps matching TRBD1 (5 bases). The TCR sequence derives from a human donor in good health. Material for sequencing was CD4+ T cells from PBMCs. CDR3 loop: CASNLGQGDVNGYTF. CDR3 sequence (DNA): TGTGCCAGTAATCTTGGGCAGGGCGATGTGAATGGCTACACCTTC.